The present T cell receptor beta chain was sequenced within a study of Ad26.COV2.S vaccination and SARS-CoV-2 variants. Between the trimmed V and J ends, which lost 0 bases and 2 bases, there was a span of 5 bases. The CDR3 consists of 13 residues. Germline CDR1 and CDR2: LGHDT and YNNKEL (reference sequence). Method: immunoSEQ multiplex PCR; TCRdb's copy keeps in-frame clones and lacks some. Of 250,000 to 300,000 clones in the sample, approximately 89% were seen once. Treatment: some 20 received Ad26.COV2.S at low or high dose, single or two shots; about five received placebo; per-sample allocation not given. All samples were drawn on day 63, counting from the first vaccine or placebo injection. For this clone: Its antigen remains unidentified.

Study observations and caveats: Once vaccination had occurred, spike-specific CD8+ and CD4+ T cell responses reportedly showed substantial breadth.

The receptor was derived from a person between 18 and 65 years old who received the Ad26.COV2.S COVID-19 vaccine or a placebo. V usage is TRBV3-1 (or the pseudogene TRBV3-2) and J usage is TRBJ2-7; D unclear. This sample comprised peripheral blood, obtained in a trial of Ad26.COV2.S vaccine versus placebo. CDR3: CASSQDWPYEQYF. DNA for the CDR3: TGTGCCAGCAGCCAAGATTGGCCCTACGAGCAGTACTTC.